This T cell receptor (beta chain) was captured in a study of blood T cells in healthy people across ages. The CDR3 consists of 15 residues. Germline V gives CDR1 MDHEN, CDR2 SYDVKM. With V trimmed by 6 bases and J by 3 bases, 10 bases remained unmatched. Each donor was a healthy Caucasian individual from Russia, aged roughly 6 to 90. Total RNA extraction produced at least 5.5 micrograms (per sample) for the study. Using a J-beta primer mix together with a sample-barcoded 5' primer, a second PCR was run for roughly 7 to 12 cycles. TCRdb used MiXCR to reprocess the 5' RACE reads, holding one entry per CDR3 protein. The sample shows about a million distinct CDR3 sequences, roughly 47% of them seen only once. This clonotype was picked up a small number of times. Its antigen is not known. Whole-study results and caveats: Aged donors had fewer naive CD4+ cells and lower diversity than long-lived donors.

This rearrangement joins TRBV28 to TRBJ2-7, with TRBD1 matching 8 bases. The receptor's source is a woman between 55 and 75 years old in good health. The sample comprised blood. The CDR3 reads CASRPGDRRYYEQYF. The CDR3 DNA follows: TGTGCCAGCAGACCAGGGGACAGGAGATACTACGAGCAGTACTTC.